These 16 T cell receptor beta chains originate from one sample sequenced in a study of blood T cell repertoires in COVID-19. Clones were read by immunoSEQ multiplex PCR, and TCRdb kept only the in-frame ones, dropping some. The sample carries some 290,000 clones, around nine tenths recorded once. The material sequenced was peripheral blood. These receptors came from a woman under 40 with COVID-19, enrolled during active disease.

The rearrangement links TRBV7-3 to TRBJ1-6; 10 bases are shared with TRBD1. In germline, CDR1 is SGHTA, CDR2 FQGTGA. After removal of 2 bases from V and 10 bases from J, the junction contained 2 bases not matched to a gene. CDR3 length equals 14 residues. CDR3 amino acids: CASSLGTGVSPLHF. CDR3 coding DNA: TGTGCCAGCAGCTTAGGGACAGGGGTCTCACCCCTCCACTTT. The full variable domain, rest sourced from reference TRBV7-3 and TRBJ1-6, is GAGVSQTPSNKVTEKGKYVELRCDPISGHTALYWYRQSLGQGPEFLIYFQGTGAADDSGLPNDRFFAVRPEGSVSTLKIQRTERGDSAVYLCASSLGTGVSPLHFGNGTRLTVT.

The count of this clone is one. This chain connects TRBV24-1 to TRBJ1-2, with D perhaps matching TRBD1 (5 bases). The CDR3 extends over 14 amino acids. Germline values: CDR1 KGHDR, CDR2 SFDVKD. Trimming stripped 1 base from V and 6 bases from J, with 11 bases between. In DNA, the CDR3 is TGTGCCACCAGTGATTTCTCAGGGACTCATGGCTACACCTTC. Encoded protein: CATSDFSGTHGYTF.

This clone appeared once. The chain employs TRBV6-2 or TRBV6-3 and TRBJ1-2, with D unclear. The CDR3 has 13 residues. Germline loops: CDR1 MNHEY, CDR2 SVGEGT. The ends were cut back, 6 bases at V and 8 bases at J, with 16 bases in the middle. CDR3 sequence: CASSQREAQGYTF. CDR3 nucleotides: TGTGCCAGCAGCCAACGGGAGGCGCAAGGCTACACCTTC.

The genes are TRBV7-2 and TRBJ2-7, with 14 bases aligning to TRBD2. The CDR3 length is 16 residues. Germline CDR1 SGHTA, CDR2 FQGNSA. With V trimmed by 5 bases and J by 2 bases, 5 bases remained unmatched. The CDR3 region is CASSPSGLAGAYEQYF. The CDR3 DNA reads TGTGCCAGCAGCCCATCGGGACTAGCGGGGGCCTACGAGCAGTACTTC. Drawing the rest from reference TRBV7-2 and TRBJ2-7, the complete variable domain is GAGVSQSPSNKVTEKGKDVELRCDPISGHTALYWYRQSLGQGLEFLIYFQGNSAPDKSGLPSDRFSAERTGGSVSTLTIQRTQQEDSAVYLCASSPSGLAGAYEQYFGPGTRLTVT.

The V call is TRBV29-1, the J call TRBJ1-5; D might be TRBD1 (5 bases). Germline CDR1 is SQVTM and CDR2 is ANQGSEA. The CDR3 has 14 amino acids. V was clipped by 6 bases and J by 0 bases, with 12 bases between them. The CDR3 sequence: CSVSGEYSNQPQHF. The DNA of the CDR3 is TGCAGCGTCTCGGGGGAATATAGCAATCAGCCCCAGCATTTT.

The chain employs TRBV19 and TRBJ1-4; 8 bases are a match to TRBD1. This CDR3 has 15 residues. Losses at the gene ends were 3 bases for V and 7 bases for J; bases not matched to a gene: 7. Germline values: CDR1 LNHDA, CDR2 SQIVND (reference sequence). The CDR3 sequence is CASSIAGQGGEKLFF. The CDR3 DNA reads TGTGCCAGTAGTATTGCCGGACAGGGTGGTGAAAAACTGTTTTTT.

The V call is TRBV6-2 or TRBV6-3, the J call TRBJ2-1; D uncertain. The CDR3 length is 11 residues. V lost 4 bases to trimming and J lost 6 bases, with 4 bases between them. The germline V gene has CDR1 MNHEY and CDR2 SVGEGT. CDR3 nucleotides: TGTGCCAGCAGTTTGAGCAATGAGCAGTTCTTC. Protein product: CASSLSNEQFF.

The chain is built from TRBV12-5 and TRBJ2-7, with a weak D call TRBD2 (5 bases). The germline V and J ends were trimmed by 0 bases and 2 bases, with 14 bases remaining between them. Germline loops: CDR1 LGHNT, CDR2 FRNRAP. This CDR3 region has 16 residues. The CDR3 coding sequence is TGTGCTAGTGGTTTGGTACCTTGGACTGAGCCCTACGAGCAGTACTTC. Translation gives CASGLVPWTEPYEQYF.

The gene calls are TRBV6-6 and TRBJ1-6; 8 bases line up with TRBD1. Trimming at V came to 5 bases and at J to 5 bases, leaving 8 bases not matched to a gene. CDR3 length: 16 residues. The V gene's germline CDR1 is MNHNY and CDR2 SVGAGI (reference sequence). Here the CDR3 reads CASSPPQGGNNSPLHF. The CDR3 DNA sequence: TGTGCCAGCAGTCCCCCACAGGGGGGAAATAATTCACCCCTCCACTTT.

The chain couples TRBV24-1 to TRBJ2-5; the D gene is possibly TRBD1 (7 bases). This CDR3 has 16 residues. The germline gives CDR1 KGHDR, CDR2 SFDVKD. V was shortened by 3 bases and J by 2 bases, with 15 bases between the two germline ends. CDR3 nucleotide sequence: TGTGCCACCAGTGATGGCCTCAGGGGGGTTCAAGAGACCCAGTACTTC. This translates into CATSDGLRGVQETQYF.

The chain uses TRBV5-4 and TRBJ2-1, with a tentative D call TRBD1 (6 bases). This CDR3 comprises 14 residues. Germline V gene lookup returns CDR1 SGHNT and CDR2 YYREEE (reference sequence). V was pared by 5 bases and J by 1 base, with 10 bases between. As DNA, the CDR3 is TGTGCCAGCAGAAACAGGGTATCCTACAATGAGCAGTTCTTC. Protein product: CASRNRVSYNEQFF.

The chain carries TRBV7-6 and TRBJ1-2, with 8 bases aligning to TRBD1. V trimming: 5 bases; J trimming: 5 bases; junction bases outside the gene matches: 4. The CDR3 runs 13 residues. CDR1 is SGHVS, CDR2 FNYEAQ, per germline. The CDR3 nucleotides read TGTGCCAGCAGCCCAGGGGGCGCGTATGGCTACACCTTC. This gives the protein CASSPGGAYGYTF.

The gene calls are TRBV3-1 (or the pseudogene TRBV3-2) and TRBJ2-5, with a possible D match to TRBD1 (5 bases). Germline V gives CDR1 LGHDT, CDR2 YNNKEL (reference sequence). This CDR3 has 11 amino acids. V was clipped by 5 bases and J by 5 bases, with 6 bases between them. CDR3 loop: CASSWGETQYF. The CDR3 DNA is TGTGCCAGCAGCTGGGGCGAGACCCAGTACTTC.

This chain connects TRBV28 to TRBJ2-7, with a weak D call TRBD2 (6 bases). This CDR3 has 17 amino acids. V was trimmed by 1 base and J by 0 bases, leaving 16 bases between them. Germline V lookup: CDR1 MDHEN, CDR2 SYDVKM. The CDR3 nucleotides are TGTGCCAGCAGTTTATTCGGAGGGACCTATATCTCCTACGAGCAGTACTTC. The encoded protein is CASSLFGGTYISYEQYF.

The chain uses TRBV24-1 and TRBJ2-7; 11 nucleotides line up with TRBD2. Germline V gene data show CDR1 as KGHDR and CDR2 as SFDVKD. This CDR3 comprises 14 residues. Trimming took 4 bases from V and 6 from J; bases not matched to a gene: 4. In DNA form, the CDR3 reads TGTGCCACCAGTGACATAGCGGGAGGGCCCGAGCAGTACTTC. Protein product: CATSDIAGGPEQYF.

CDR3: CASSSRSPTYNEQFF. The DNA of the CDR3 is TGTGCCAGCAGCTCTAGAAGCCCCACCTACAATGAGCAGTTCTTC. The chain couples TRBV7-6 to TRBJ2-1; the D is unclear. Trimming took off 4 bases at V and 2 bases at J, with 12 bases between the two ends. Germline assignment: CDR1 SGHVS and CDR2 FNYEAQ. The CDR3 is 15 amino acids. The variable domain in full, completed from reference TRBV7-6 and TRBJ2-1, reads GAGVSQSPRYKVTKRGQDVALRCDPISGHVSLYWYRQALGQGPEFLTYFNYEAQQDKSGLPNDRFSAERPEGSISTLTIQRTEQRDSAMYRCASSSRSPTYNEQFFGPGTRLTVL.